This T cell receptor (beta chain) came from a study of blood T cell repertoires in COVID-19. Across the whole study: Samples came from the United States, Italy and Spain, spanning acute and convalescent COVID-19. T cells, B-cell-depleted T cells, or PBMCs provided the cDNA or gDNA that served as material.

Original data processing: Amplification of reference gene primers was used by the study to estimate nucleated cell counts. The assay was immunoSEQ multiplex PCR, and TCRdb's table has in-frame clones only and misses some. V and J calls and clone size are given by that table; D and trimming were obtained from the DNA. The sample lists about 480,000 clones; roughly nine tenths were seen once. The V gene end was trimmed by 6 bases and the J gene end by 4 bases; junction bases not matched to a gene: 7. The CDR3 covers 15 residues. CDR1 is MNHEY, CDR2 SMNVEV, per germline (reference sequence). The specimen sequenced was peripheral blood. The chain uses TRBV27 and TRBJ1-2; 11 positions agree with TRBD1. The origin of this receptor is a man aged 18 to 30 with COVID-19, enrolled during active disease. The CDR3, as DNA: TGTGCCAGCAGAACCGGGACAGGGGGTCCCTATGGCTACACCTTC. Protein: CASRTGTGGPYGYTF.